The present TCR beta chain was sequenced within a study of cytomegalovirus exposure and HLA in healthy donors. Study overall: The same platform was used for the 100 to 150 validation repertoires and the approximately 670 first-cohort repertoires, a later analysis reported. Study-wide findings and caveats: High specificity and sensitivity for cytomegalovirus status were reported for the classifier.

Trimming took 1 base from V and 3 from J, leaving 10 bases between them. This CDR3 region has 14 residues. Germline V gene lookup returns CDR1 SGHTA and CDR2 FQGNSA. On this clone: Its antigen remains unknown.

Some clones are missing from TCRdb's copy, which holds only in-frame ones; the method was immunoSEQ multiplex PCR. The sample lists approximately 220,000 clones; around nine tenths were seen once. This receptor was taken from a man younger than 30 in good health and CMV-seronegative. This chain uses TRBV7-2 with TRBJ2-7, with a weak D call TRBD2 (5 bases). Sequencing input: PBMCs. This CDR3 is CASSLEFGLYEQYF. Written as DNA, the CDR3 is TGTGCCAGCAGCTTAGAATTCGGACTCTACGAGCAGTACTTC.